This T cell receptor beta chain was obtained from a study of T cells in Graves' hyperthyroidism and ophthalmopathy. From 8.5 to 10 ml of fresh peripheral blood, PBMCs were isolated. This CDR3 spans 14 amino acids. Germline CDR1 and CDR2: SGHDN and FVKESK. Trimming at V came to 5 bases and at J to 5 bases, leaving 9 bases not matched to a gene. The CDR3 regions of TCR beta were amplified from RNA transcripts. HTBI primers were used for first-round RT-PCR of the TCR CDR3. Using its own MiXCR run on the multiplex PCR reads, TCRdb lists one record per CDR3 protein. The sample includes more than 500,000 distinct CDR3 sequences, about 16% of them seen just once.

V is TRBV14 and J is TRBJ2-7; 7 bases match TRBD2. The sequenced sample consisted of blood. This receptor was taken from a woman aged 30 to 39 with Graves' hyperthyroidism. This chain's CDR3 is CASSLGGGTDEQYF. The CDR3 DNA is TGTGCCAGCAGCTTGGGGGGGGGTACGGACGAGCAGTACTTC.